The 8 T cell receptor beta chains below were found in one sample sequenced in a study of blood T cell repertoires in COVID-19. This table comes from immunoSEQ multiplex PCR, and its TCRdb copy is limited to in-frame clones, with some not included. The sample lists about 400,000 clones; about 88% were seen once. Sequencing was carried out using peripheral blood. The receptor source for this set is a human donor in a cohort sampled during active COVID-19.

Concerning this clone: A junction end diverges from the germline sequence, so it may reflect a read error. This sequence joins TRBV11-2 and TRBJ2-2; 10 positions agree with TRBD1. CDR1 SGHAT and CDR2 FQNNGV come from the germline V gene. The CDR3 is made up of 11 amino acids. CDR3 nucleotide sequence: TGTGCCAGCAGCCACTGGGACAGGGGTGTTTTT. Protein sequence: CASSHWDRGVF.

In this sample, this clone turned up a few times. This chain uses TRBV6-1 with TRBJ1-5, with no clear D. Trimming shortened V by 3 bases and J by 6 bases, and 12 bases separated the two germline ends. The length of the CDR3 is 14 residues. CDR1 and CDR2 from the germline V gene are MNHNS and SASEGT. The CDR3 is CASSDSGRGQPQHF. The CDR3 DNA follows: TGTGCCAGCAGTGATTCGGGAAGAGGTCAGCCCCAGCATTTT.

The V call is TRBV2, the J call TRBJ1-1; D uncertain. Germline V gives CDR1 SNHLY, CDR2 FYNNEI. The CDR3 sequence is 14 residues long. V lost 4 bases and J lost 2, with 11 bases in between. The CDR3 coding sequence is TGTGCCAGCAGTGTACGGGTTTCCAACACTGAAGCTTTCTTT. As protein: CASSVRVSNTEAFF. The variable domain in full, with the rest retrieved from reference TRBV2 and TRBJ1-1, is EPEVTQTPSHQVTQMGQEVILRCVPISNHLYFYWYRQILGQKVEFLVSFYNNEISEKSEIFDDQFSVERPDGSNFTLKIRSTKLEDSAMYFCASSVRVSNTEAFFGQGTRLTVV.

The chain uses TRBV23-1 and TRBJ1-5; D possibly corresponds to TRBD1 (5 bases). TRBV23-1 is treated as an ORF (open reading frame) with a function not yet certain. Trimming took off 8 bases at V and 2 bases at J, with 19 bases between the two ends. The CDR3 extends over 16 amino acids. Here the CDR3 reads CASLSWGGRGNQPQHF. The CDR3 bases are TGCGCCAGCCTCTCCTGGGGGGGGAGAGGCAATCAGCCCCAGCATTTT.

A few counts support this clone. The chain couples TRBV6-5 to TRBJ1-2; a weak D match, TRBD1 (5 bases). The V and J ends lost 5 bases and 2 bases respectively, with 15 bases between them. The CDR3 consists of 15 residues. Germline CDR1 MNHEY, CDR2 SVGAGI. The CDR3 coding sequence is TGTGCCAGCAGTCTCACTCTGGACACCAACTATGGCTACACCTTC. This sequence encodes CASSLTLDTNYGYTF.

V and J are TRBV12-3 or TRBV12-4 and TRBJ2-2; a possible D gene is TRBD1 (6 bases). The germline V and J ends were trimmed by 4 bases and 5 bases, with 8 bases remaining between them. This CDR3 contains 13 residues. CDR3 region: CASSSGQTGELFF. The CDR3 DNA follows: TGTGCCAGCAGTTCCGGACAGACCGGGGAGCTGTTTTTT.

The genes are TRBV19 and TRBJ2-3, with 8 positions matching TRBD2. Germline CDR1 and CDR2: LNHDA and SQIVND (reference sequence). With V trimmed by 5 bases and J by 6 bases, 10 bases remained unmatched. This CDR3 comprises 15 residues. In DNA, the CDR3 is TGTGCCAGTAGTTCGGGCGGGAGGCGTGGGGATACGCAGTATTTT. Amino acid sequence: CASSSGGRRGDTQYF.

With respect to this clone: Other DNA sequences in the same sample also yield this CDR3. The chain is built from TRBV29-1 and TRBJ2-7; 9 positions agree with TRBD1. The germline CDR1 and CDR2 sequences are SQVTM and ANQGSEA. This CDR3 comprises 13 residues. Losses at the gene ends were 1 base for V and 3 bases for J; bases not matched to a gene: 1. In DNA, the CDR3 is TGCAGCGTTGAAGGACAGGGGGGCTACGAGCAGTACTTC. It encodes CSVEGQGGYEQYF.